The following is a T cell receptor (beta chain) sequence with its context. This clone turned up a few times. Its cognate antigen has yet to be identified. No clone much larger than this one lies a single base away; base qualities are absent. The sample belongs to a study of cytomegalovirus exposure and HLA in healthy donors (dated by TCRdb to the late 2010s). Background for the entire study: An earlier analysis of about 560 of the donors reported 276 Gb of sequence data and 95 million to 120 million unique TCR beta sequences obtained from about 179 million T cells. An early release that covered roughly 600 HLA-typed donors contained about 300 gigabases of sequencing data and 70 million to 100 million unique TCR sequences. Of the roughly 410 genotyped donors, roughly 76% were placed in the genetic ancestry cluster associated with self-reported Caucasian donors. The aim of the study was to test whether cataloging public T cell receptors could identify signatures of past pathogen exposure. Using immunosequencing, the study profiled T cell repertoires from fewer than 700 subjects and related those repertoires to cytomegalovirus serostatus. In addition to the first cohort of 666 subjects, a separate validation cohort of approximately 120 different subjects was used. High-throughput TCR immunosequencing, statistical association of individual TCRs with disease status, and machine learning were combined to predict cytomegalovirus infection status. A later analysis re-analyzed previously published TCR beta repertoires from roughly 630 donors and added high-resolution HLA genotyping to study TCR occurrence patterns. Rather than drawing on any new phenotypic data, the later analysis identified candidate immune exposures from TCR beta sequences and the way those sequences occurred across donors. An earlier analysis of approximately 580 of the donors used high-throughput TCR beta sequencing to judge whether each TCR beta V gene segment behaved as functional or pseudogenic. Donor age, sex, ethnicity and CMV serostatus were collected together with the repertoire data. A later genetic analysis took genome-wide SNP genotypes for about 60% of the roughly 670 donors and used that subset as a discovery cohort. All discovery cohort repertoires had been generated on a single sequencing platform. HLA typing included class I and class II loci at four-digit resolution. The number of typed donors differed by locus: roughly 629-640 for A, B, C, DRB1 and DQB1; approximately 520 for DQA1; around 580 for DPA1; and roughly 470 for DPB1. About 5 DR-DQ haplotypes were handled as single units for association and clustering, since linkage in the cohort was strong. Across 398 genotyped donors of the cohort, an average of about 250,000 unique TCR beta nucleotide sequences per donor were sequenced, and roughly 20% of those sequences were non-productive. Results the study describes overall, beyond this receptor: Immune exposure information for the cohort was limited to CMV serostatus. A later analysis reported that several top co-occurrence clusters appeared linked to parvovirus B19, influenza, CMV and Epstein-Barr virus. Specific HLA alleles were associated with roughly 16,000 TCR beta sequences at a false discovery rate of 0.05 in a later analysis. In an earlier analysis of about 600 of the donors, most TCR beta V segments appeared in productive rearrangements about 87% or about 30% of the time, broadly matching IMGT annotations. The cohort was sequenced for TCR beta chains only, and without alpha or paired-chain data the features that could be detected were limited. Linkage disequilibrium might explain the correlated functional status among segregating V segments, but an unknown experimental factor could not be ruled out. A further reported finding was that TCR beta sequences accurately predicted the HLA-A and HLA-B alleles for most subjects in the first cohort. Most TCR sequences were observed very rarely across donors, whereas some public TCRs were present in many individuals. It was suggested by the authors that the approach could potentially be generalized to other disease states and immunological phenotypes. In a later analysis, most CMV-associated TCR beta chains were found to appear HLA-restricted, with HLA associations seemingly driven largely by CMV exposure. When HLA alleles, especially DR and DQ, strongly co-occurred, attributing TCR associations to individual alleles was difficult. The earlier analysis of fewer than 750 of the donors excluded roughly 16 rarely observed V segments, including chromosome 9 orphons, because counts were too low. Compared with equally common non-associated chains, HLA-associated TCR beta chains in a later analysis were more clonally expanded and had lower generation probabilities. The sequencing pipeline was judged likely to have produced a cluster of highly shared sequence variants as a technical artifact. The classifier was reported to diagnose cytomegalovirus status with high specificity and sensitivity in both the original cohort and the validation cohort. A total of about 150 TCR beta chains were listed by the study as associated with cytomegalovirus. A later genetic analysis reported fewer N-insertions in productive TCRs among donors in an Asian-associated ancestry cluster than the roughly 670-donor mean. In a later genetic analysis, a missense DCLRE1C variant was associated with V-gene and J-gene trimming of TCR beta chains, and the association was replicated in an independent cohort. Sequencing depth was assumed to be roughly uniform across donors in the presence/absence analyses, though that assumption may not hold. Because HLA typing was missing for some donors at each locus, association tests included only the typed subset. A later analysis found that TCR association rates varied across HLA loci, with DRB1 alleles showing the most associated TCRs and HLA-C alleles the fewest. In vitro tests confirmed that three of the cytomegalovirus-associated TCR beta chains recognize cytomegalovirus antigens.

The cohort comprised 710 or so healthy bone marrow donors. At the time of sampling, every cohort member was nominally healthy, though immune exposures that went unrecorded were likely present. The donor tested CMV seronegative and was one of the 352 seronegative cohort members. A peripheral blood sample was collected from each donor, and TCR beta sequencing was performed on peripheral blood mononuclear cells. Genomic DNA was extracted from the blood cell samples with the Qiagen DNeasy Blood Extraction Kit. Receptor amplification or capture employed the immunoSEQ multiplex PCR assay. For the multiplex PCR, a mixture combining 60 forward primers for TCR Vbeta segments and 13 reverse primers for TCR Jbeta segments was used. A multiplex PCR assay on genomic DNA amplified the CDR3 region of rearranged TCR beta genes. On the Illumina HiSeq System, the amplified TCR beta libraries were sequenced as 87-base-pair reads. The source study handled its data this way. In a later analysis, approximately 74 million unique TCR beta chains were counted across the 690 or so repertoires, and some 10 million of these chains were shared by at least two donors. Raw reads were error-corrected and collapsed into unique sequences by a nearest-neighbor algorithm in which closely related sequences were merged to remove PCR and sequencing errors. CDR3 sequences were aligned to IMGT reference sequences to assign V, D and J gene segments. Each retained sequence needed at least a six-nucleotide match to both a V gene segment and a J gene segment. Rearrangements were called productive when the CDR3 lacked stop codons and stayed in frame with V and J; all others were non-productive. CDR3 was defined by IMGT convention, running from the second conserved V-encoded cysteine to the conserved J-encoded phenylalanine. The earlier analysis of about 500 of the donors excluded sequences that lacked an unambiguous match to a single V gene segment. An earlier analysis of roughly 590 of the donors called V segments functional above 56.7% productive rearrangements and segregating when the between-donor standard deviation exceeded 5%. A statistical classification framework was built for diagnosing cytomegalovirus status from the catalog of TCR beta chain sequences. V and J gene assignment, in a later analysis, came from comparing TCR nucleotide sequences with IMGT/GENE-DB human TR gene sequences. Using the TCRdist pipeline, a later analysis assigned CDR3 sequences along with most-parsimonious VDJ recombination scenarios. A later analysis defined each TCR beta chain by its CDR3 amino acid sequence plus V-gene family, and excluded reads lacking a unique V-gene family. As a way to deal with suspected cross-contamination and a sequencing artifact, a later analysis dropped 592 nucleotide sequences that were highly shared and had low generation probability. In a later analysis, a clonal expansion index for each public chain was calculated from normalized within-repertoire ranks of inferred template counts. Generation probabilities in a later analysis came from a VDJ recombination model fitted to out-of-frame rearrangements, and those results were checked against IGoR. Hypergeometric tests were used in a later analysis to score TCR-TCR, TCR-HLA and TCR-CMV co-occurrence, with a repertoire-size bias correction applied to the TCR pairs. In a later analysis, false discovery rates were estimated by permuting HLA or CMV assignments 20 times. In a later analysis, co-occurring TCRs were grouped with DBSCAN, and TCRdist sequence similarity was added when clustering was performed within HLA-allele-positive subsets. Repertoires with fewer than 30,000 or more than 120,000 public chains were left out of co-occurrence clustering, as were about five repertoires with anomalous nucleotide sharing. Drawn from immuneACCESS, this table holds only the in-frame rearrangements with V and J called that TCRdb kept. Clones are partly lost; checked studies trace under half to an unresolved V gene and leave the rest unexplained. Clone size and V and J calls were adopted from that table, with D and trimming inferred from the DNA. This sample holds around 180,000 clones; over 60% were observed only once. Clones ranked in the top ten supply 0.95% to 1.4% of the sample.

Sequencing used PBMCs. This sequence was found in a woman in her 40s in good health and CMV-seronegative.

The nucleotides are TGTGCCATCAGTGCCCCTACCAATGAGCAGTTCTTC. Translated, this is CAISAPTNEQFF. The chain employs TRBV10-3 and TRBJ2-1, with an unclear D gene assignment. The CDR3 contains 12 residues, cysteine and phenylalanine counted. Kept here is only the CDR3 DNA, which spans 36 bases and is read in frame from base 1. The germline V gene yields ENHRY for CDR1 and SYGVKD for CDR2. Trimming costs V 4 bases and J 6 bases, and their ends lie 7 bases apart.